Listed below are T cell receptor beta chains from one sample, sequenced in a study of blood T cell repertoires in COVID-19. Sequencing was performed with immunoSEQ multiplex PCR; in TCRdb, only in-frame clones are kept and a portion is missing. This sample yields 250,000 or so clones, of which 86% are seen a single time; approximately 13% belongs to the top ten. Sequencing was done on a sample of peripheral blood. These receptors were obtained from an elderly man with acute or convalescent COVID-19. CDR3s include the opening cysteine and the closing phenylalanine or tryptophan. Each record gives: V gene, clone size, D gene, CDR3 length, J gene, CDR3 DNA, CDR3 protein. A D gene is named only where the DNA matches it firmly. A row's size may be missing; if present it is once, few, many or a size class.

TRBV9	.	.	17	TRBJ1-1	TGTGCCAGCAGCCCAGCCCGAAACACAGGGAGGGACACTGAAGCTTTCTTT	CASSPARNTGRDTEAFF
TRBV10-3	.	TRBD2	16	TRBJ2-2	TGTGCCATCAGTAGGACTAGCGGGGACCACACCGGGGAGCTGTTTTTT	CAISRTSGDHTGELFF
TRBV2	.	.	14	TRBJ2-2	TGTGCCAGCAGTGTCGGGAGGAACACCGGGGAGCTGTTTTTT	CASSVGRNTGELFF
TRBV5-8	.	TRBD2	16	TRBJ2-7	TGTGCCAGCAGCCCAGCAGCGGGGACCCTGACGTACGAGCAGTACTTC	CASSPAAGTLTYEQYF
TRBV10-3	.	.	15	TRBJ2-2	TGTGCCATCCGTACTTACCAGGGGCGAACCGGGGAGCTGTTTTTT	CAIRTYQGRTGELFF
TRBV2	.	TRBD1	13	TRBJ2-7	TGTGCCATAACGGGACAGGGGAGCTACGAGCAGTACTTC	CAITGQGSYEQYF
TRBV29-1	once	TRBD2	12	TRBJ2-4	TGCAGCGTTACAGCGGGGGAAAACATTCAGTACTTC	CSVTAGENIQYF
TRBV2	.	TRBD1	13	TRBJ2-1	TGTGCCAGCAGTGCGACAGGGGCCACTGAGCAGTTCTTC	CASSATGATEQFF
TRBV6-4	once	.	14	TRBJ1-1	TGTGCCAGCAGTGTCGACAGGTCGGGCACTGAAGCTTTCTTT	CASSVDRSGTEAFF
TRBV6-5	.	.	15	TRBJ1-2	TGTGCCAGCAGGGTATCAGGGTCAGCTAACTATGGCTACACCTTC	CASRVSGSANYGYTF
TRBV6-5	.	TRBD1	15	TRBJ2-1	TGTGCCAGCAGTTATTTCGGGACAGCCAACAATGAGCAGTTCTTC	CASSYFGTANNEQFF
TRBV27	.	TRBD1	16	TRBJ2-2	TGTGCCAGCACCCCTTGGGTACAGGGGATCGCCGGGGAGCTGTTTTTT	CASTPWVQGIAGELFF
TRBV2	once	.	12	TRBJ2-7	TGTGCCAGCAGCGCTACAGGGAACTGGATGAACTTC	CASSATGNWMNF
TRBV11-2	.	.	15	TRBJ1-6	TGTGCCAGCAGCTTAGGTGGGACTCATAATTCACCCCTCCACTTT	CASSLGGTHNSPLHF
TRBV28	.	.	12	TRBJ2-7	TGTGCCAGCAGTCAGGGTCTCTACGAGCAGTACTTC	CASSQGLYEQYF
TRBV4-2	.	TRBD1	14	TRBJ1-2	TGTGCCAGCAGCCAAGGACAGGGGGAAGAAGGCTACACCTTC	CASSQGQGEEGYTF
TRBV7-2	.	TRBD1	16	TRBJ1-5	TGTGCCAGCAGCTTAGGTCGGACAGGGGGGAATCAGCCCCAGCATTTT	CASSLGRTGGNQPQHF
TRBV4-1	.	.	14	TRBJ2-1	TGCGCCAGCAGCCAAGATTATAACGGCAATGAGCAGTTCTTC	CASSQDYNGNEQFF
TRBV28	few	.	13	TRBJ1-1	TGTGCCAGCACTTCCGGGTTGAACACTGAAGCTTTCTTT	CASTSGLNTEAFF
TRBV28	.	.	12	TRBJ2-7	TGTGCCACCAGGCGAGATTCCTACGAGCAGTACTTC	CATRRDSYEQYF
TRBV19	.	TRBD2	16	TRBJ2-5	TGTGCCAGTAGTATAGTTCTAGCGGGAGTTGGGGAGACCCAGTACTTC	CASSIVLAGVGETQYF
TRBV6-1	.	.	13	TRBJ2-7	TGTGCCAGCAGTGAAGCATCGACAGCCGAGCAGTACTTC	CASSEASTAEQYF
TRBV6-5	.	TRBD1	16	TRBJ1-6	TGTGCCAGCAGTTGGACAGGGGGCTTTTATAATTCACCCCTCCACTTT	CASSWTGGFYNSPLHF
TRBV19	.	.	14	TRBJ2-5	TGTGCCGTGGGGGGACAGATCCTTTTTTGGACCCAGTACTTC	CAVGGQILFWTQYF
TRBV20-1	few	.	13	TRBJ2-7	TGCAGTGCTAGTCAGGGGATCGCCTACGAGCAGTACTTC	CSASQGIAYEQYF
TRBV3-1/TRBV3-2	.	TRBD1	15	TRBJ1-2	TGTGCCAGCAGCCCATGGACAGGGCTGAACTATGGCTACACCTTC	CASSPWTGLNYGYTF
TRBV5-4	.	.	13	TRBJ2-7	TGTGCCAGCACCCTGGACAGAAACTACGAGCAGTACTTC	CASTLDRNYEQYF
TRBV29-1	.	.	14	TRBJ2-1	TGCAGCGCTCGAATGGGAGGGGGATACAATGAGCAGTTCTTC	CSARMGGGYNEQFF
TRBV29-1	.	.	12	TRBJ2-2	TGCAGCGCTAGCAGGGGATCCGGGGAGCTGTTTTTT	CSASRGSGELFF
TRBV7-2	once	TRBD1	15	TRBJ1-2	TGTGCCAGCAGCGCGGGACAGGGGGGCCACTATGGCTACACCTTC	CASSAGQGGHYGYTF
TRBV7-2	.	TRBD1	14	TRBJ2-3	TGTGCCAGCAGCAAGGACAGGGGGCCAGATACGCAGTATTTT	CASSKDRGPDTQYF
TRBV18	.	TRBD1	14	TRBJ1-1	TGTGCCAGCTCGAAACAGGGGTGGGATGATCGAGCTTTCTTT	CASSKQGWDDRAFF
TRBV5-4	.	TRBD1	16	TRBJ2-2	TGTGCCAGCAGCACACCCGGGACAGGGGGCTCCGGGGAGCTGTTTTTT	CASSTPGTGGSGELFF
TRBV6-6	once	.	12	TRBJ1-3	TGTGCCAGCAGCCCGAGTGGAAACACCATATATTTT	CASSPSGNTIYF
TRBV6-5	.	.	16	TRBJ1-5	TGTGCCAGCAGTTCACAACCTCGCACTAGCAATCAGCCCCAGCATTTT	CASSSQPRTSNQPQHF
TRBV5-1	once	TRBD2	17	TRBJ2-5	TGCGCCAGCAGCCGGACTAGCGGGGGAGCGTCGGGAGAGACCCAGTACTTC	CASSRTSGGASGETQYF
TRBV27	.	TRBD2	18	TRBJ2-2	TGTGCCAGCAGACCCTTGGGACTAGCGGGCGCGAACACCGGGGAGCTGTTTTTT	CASRPLGLAGANTGELFF
TRBV7-2	.	TRBD1	14	TRBJ1-5	TGTGCCAGCAGCTTCCGGACAGGGGATCAGCCCCAGCATTTT	CASSFRTGDQPQHF
TRBV3-1/TRBV3-2	.	.	15	TRBJ1-5	TGTGCCAGCAGCCATTCCGAGGTAGGGGGTCAGCCCCAGCATTTT	CASSHSEVGGQPQHF
TRBV6-6	once	.	13	TRBJ1-2	TGTGCCAGCAGTTACTCCTGGCAGGGCGGCTACACCTTC	CASSYSWQGGYTF
TRBV19	.	TRBD1	14	TRBJ2-5	TGTGCCAGTTGGACAGGGGGCGCGGGGGAGACCCAGTACTTC	CASWTGGAGETQYF
TRBV6-2/TRBV6-3	.	TRBD1	14	TRBJ1-2	TGTGCCAGCAGCCCCGGGACAGTTTACTATGGCTACACCTTC	CASSPGTVYYGYTF
TRBV4-2	.	TRBD2	16	TRBJ2-1	TGTGCCAGCAGCCAAGAAGGCGGGAGCTCCTACAATGAGCAGTTCTTC	CASSQEGGSSYNEQFF
TRBV7-8	.	TRBD1	16	TRBJ2-3	TGTGCCAGCAGCCCAACCGGGACAGGGGCGTTAGATACGCAGTATTTT	CASSPTGTGALDTQYF
TRBV4-3	once	.	15	TRBJ2-7	TGCGCCAGCAGCCAAGACGGGCGGGGAAACTACGAGCAGTACTTC	CASSQDGRGNYEQYF
TRBV5-1	.	TRBD1	13	TRBJ1-6	TGCGCCAGCAGCCGGGACAGCAATTCACCCCTCCACTTT	CASSRDSNSPLHF
TRBV7-8	few	TRBD1	15	TRBJ1-3	TGTGCCAGCAGACTCGACAGGGACTCTGGAAACACCATATATTTT	CASRLDRDSGNTIYF
TRBV5-1	.	TRBD1	15	TRBJ1-2	TGCGCCAGCAGCTGGGGACAGGGGAGAAACTATGGCTACACCTTC	CASSWGQGRNYGYTF
TRBV29-1	.	.	13	TRBJ2-3	TGCAGCGTGGGCCCGAGTATCACAGATACGCAGTATTTT	CSVGPSITDTQYF
TRBV5-1	.	.	14	TRBJ2-5	TGCGCCAGCAGCCCGGACTACGTGCAAGAGACCCAGTACTTC	CASSPDYVQETQYF
TRBV19	.	TRBD1	14	TRBJ2-7	TGTGCCAGTAGTAGCCGACAGGGACCCTACGAGCAGTACTTC	CASSSRQGPYEQYF
TRBV28	.	TRBD1	19	TRBJ1-2	TGTGCCAGCAGTTTATTGGGTGGGGCAGGGGGCTCCTCATCCTATGGCTACACCTTC	CASSLLGGAGGSSSYGYTF
TRBV9	.	.	15	TRBJ1-1	TGTGCCAGCGGCCCCAGGGGCAGGGGCGGGACTGAAGCTTTCTTT	CASGPRGRGGTEAFF